The clone carrying this TCR beta chain occurred many times. The antigen is undetermined. This sample is part of a study of T cells in Graves' hyperthyroidism and ophthalmopathy. The CDR3 runs to 14 residues. J was trimmed by 7 bases and V by 7 bases; bases with no gene match: 5. Germline V gene data show CDR1 as MNHEY and CDR2 as SVGEGT. Whole-study results and caveats: Blood held most thyroid clonotypes expanded above 0.001 frequency. Stable hyperthyroidism was separated from ophthalmopathy by a model based on 13 V-J features.

Ophthalmopathy patients had moderate-to-severe active disease, CAS ≥3, NOSPECS ≥4, and disease duration under 3 months. RNA transcripts provided the source from which TCR beta CDR3 regions were amplified. TCR CDR3 underwent first-round RT-PCR with the HTBI primer set. MiXCR, applied by TCRdb to the multiplex PCR reads, yields one record per CDR3 protein. The table lists hundreds of thousands of distinct CDR3 sequences, roughly 14% of them singletons, with roughly 4.3% in the top ten. This TCR came from a woman aged 40 to 50 with Graves' ophthalmopathy. V gene TRBV6-2 or TRBV6-3 combines with J gene TRBJ1-6; 9 bases match TRBD1. Input material: blood. CDR3 in DNA: TGTGCCAGCAAAAACGACAGGGGGAATTCACCCCTCCACTTT. Its translation: CASKNDRGNSPLHF.